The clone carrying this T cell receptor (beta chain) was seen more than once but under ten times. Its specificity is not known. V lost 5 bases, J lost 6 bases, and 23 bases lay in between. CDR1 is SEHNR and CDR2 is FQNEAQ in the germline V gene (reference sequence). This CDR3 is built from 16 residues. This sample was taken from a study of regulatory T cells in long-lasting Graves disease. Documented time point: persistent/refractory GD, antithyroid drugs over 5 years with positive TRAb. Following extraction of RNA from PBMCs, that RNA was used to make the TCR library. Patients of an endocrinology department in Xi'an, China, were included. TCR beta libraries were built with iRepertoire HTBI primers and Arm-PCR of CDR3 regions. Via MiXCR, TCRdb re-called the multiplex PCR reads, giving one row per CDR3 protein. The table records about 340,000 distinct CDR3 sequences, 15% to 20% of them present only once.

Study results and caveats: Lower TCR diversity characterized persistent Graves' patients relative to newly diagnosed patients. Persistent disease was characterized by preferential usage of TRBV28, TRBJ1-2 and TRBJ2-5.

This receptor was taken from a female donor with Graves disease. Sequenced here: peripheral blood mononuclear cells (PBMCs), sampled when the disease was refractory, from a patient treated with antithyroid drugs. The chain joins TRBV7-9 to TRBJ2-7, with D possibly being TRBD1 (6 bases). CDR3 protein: CASSPPRATIGGEQYF. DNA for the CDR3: TGTGCCAGCAGCCCGCCCCGGGCCACGATAGGGGGCGAGCAGTACTTC.